The 13 T cell receptor beta chains below were found in one sample sequenced in a study of T cells in Graves' hyperthyroidism and ophthalmopathy. Amplification targeted TCR beta CDR3 regions from RNA transcripts. The HTBI primer set served for first-round RT-PCR of the TCR CDR3. TCRdb recomputed calls from the multiplex PCR reads with MiXCR, one row per CDR3 protein. The table shows hundreds of thousands of distinct CDR3 sequences, with approximately 14% occurring only once. The sample consisted of blood. These receptors were obtained from a young woman with Graves' hyperthyroidism.

This clonotype has a count of ten or more. Here the CDR3 DNA reads TGCGCCAGCAGGAGTAGCGTGAATGAGCAGTTCTTC. Amino acids: CASRSSVNEQFF. This chain uses TRBV5-1 with TRBJ2-1; D might be TRBD2 (5 bases). Germline CDR1 is SGHRS and CDR2 is YFSETQ. Trimming pared 5 bases from V and 7 bases from J, leaving 10 bases between. The CDR3 consists of 12 residues. The whole variable domain, filled in from reference TRBV5-1 and TRBJ2-1, reads KAGVTQTPRYLIKTRGQQVTLSCSPISGHRSVSWYQQTPGQGLQFLFEYFSETQRNKGNFPGRFSGRQFSNSRSEMNVSTLELGDSALYLCASRSSVNEQFFGPGTRLTVL.

This clonotype appeared many times. The chain couples TRBV20-1 to TRBJ1-5; no reliable D call. V was clipped by 4 bases and J by 6 bases, with 22 bases between them. The CDR3 length is 16 residues. Germline CDR1 is DFQATT and CDR2 is SNEGSKA (reference sequence). CDR3 nucleotides: TGCAGTGCTAACCCCCTTTCCATCCGGGCGGGTCAGCCCCAGCATTTT. Its translation: CSANPLSIRAGQPQHF.

This clonotype was recorded at least ten times. The gene calls are TRBV20-1 and TRBJ2-1; 8 bases fit TRBD2. The CDR3 has 15 amino acids. The germline V gene encodes CDR1 DFQATT and CDR2 SNEGSKA (reference sequence). V gave up 0 bases and J gave up 7 bases; unmatched junction bases: 8. The DNA of the CDR3 is TGCAGTGCTAGAGATCGAGCGGGAGCGTATAATGAGCAGTTCTTC. Its protein is CSARDRAGAYNEQFF.

V gene TRBV12-3 or TRBV12-4 combines with J gene TRBJ2-7; 11 bases line up with TRBD2. V trimming: 6 bases; J trimming: 7 bases; junction bases outside the gene matches: 8. This CDR3 is built from 14 residues. The CDR3 DNA sequence: TGTGCCAGCAGGGGGACTAGCGGAGCCGGGGAGCAGTACTTC. Its translation is CASRGTSGAGEQYF.

This clonotype was recorded at least ten times. The chain joins TRBV2 to TRBJ2-1; the D gene is possibly TRBD2 (5 bases). The germline CDR1 and CDR2 sequences are SNHLY and FYNNEI. CDR3 length equals 14 residues. V was trimmed by 6 bases and J by 8 bases, leaving 17 bases between them. The CDR3, as DNA: TGTGCCAGCAGCCCGGACTCGACTCGGGATGAGCAGTTCTTC. Protein sequence: CASSPDSTRDEQFF.

In this sample, this clonotype turned up many times. The CDR3 DNA reads as TGCGCCAGCAGCTTGGAACAGGGGCCACGCCGTAACTATGGCTACACCTTC. This translates into CASSLEQGPRRNYGYTF. The chain uses TRBV5-1 and TRBJ1-2; 7 bases map to TRBD1. This CDR3 comprises 17 residues. Germline V CDR1 and CDR2: SGHRS, YFSETQ. V lost 0 bases and J lost 1; bases outside the gene matches: 9.

This clonotype was detected ten times or more. The V call is TRBV2, the J call TRBJ1-2; D might be TRBD1 (6 bases). The V end lost 3 bases, the J end lost 0 bases, and 11 bases lay between the germline ends. The germline V gene has CDR1 SNHLY and CDR2 FYNNEI. The CDR3 is 15 amino acids. DNA of the CDR3: TGTGCCAGCAGTGATAGAAGGGGGGCTAACTATGGCTACACCTTC. Translation gives CASSDRRGANYGYTF.

The chain uses TRBV2 and TRBJ2-2; possibly TRBD2 for D (5 bases). Trimming left V 5 bases short and J 0 bases short, with 10 bases between. Germline V gene data show CDR1 as SNHLY and CDR2 as FYNNEI. The CDR3 sequence is 15 residues long. The CDR3 bases are TGTGCCAGCAGTTCACAAGCGGCGAACACCGGGGAGCTGTTTTTT. Its translation: CASSSQAANTGELFF.

At least ten counts were recorded for this clonotype. Sequence at one end of the junction differs from germline and may be a read error. The CDR3 DNA reads TGTGCCACCAGTTTGTGGGGCGAAATGAACACTGAAGCTTTCTTT. Translating it yields CATSLWGEMNTEAFF. The chain links TRBV6-1 to TRBJ1-1, with TRBD1 as a possible D gene (5 bases). The CDR3 is 15 amino acids. Germline V gene sequence: CDR1 MNHNS, CDR2 SASEGT.

This clonotype was observed many times. The chain uses TRBV24-1 and TRBJ1-2; D not resolved. Trimming stripped 6 bases from V and 2 bases from J, with 6 bases between. CDR3 length equals 12 residues. Germline-derived CDR1 and CDR2 are KGHDR and SFDVKD. The CDR3 loop is CATSNSNYGYTF. CDR3 nucleotides: TGTGCCACCAGTAACAGCAACTATGGCTACACCTTC.

The table lists this clonotype with many counts. This sequence joins TRBV7-3 and TRBJ2-5; D unresolved. Germline V gene lookup returns CDR1 SGHTA and CDR2 FQGTGA. This CDR3 is built from 15 residues. Trimming took off 1 base at V and 2 bases at J, with 11 bases between the two ends. CDR3 nucleotides: TGTGCCAGCAGCTTAAATCCAGGCAAACAAGAGACCCAGTACTTC. Translating gives CASSLNPGKQETQYF.

This clonotype was counted many times. The chain joins TRBV6-1 to TRBJ2-7; D remains ambiguous. The V end lost 6 bases, the J end lost 1 base, and 7 bases lay between the germline ends. The CDR3 is 12 residues long. Germline CDR1 reads MNHNS; CDR2 reads SASEGT. The CDR3 bases are TGTGCCAGCAGCCCGTTATCCTACGAGCAGTACTTC. This translates into CASSPLSYEQYF.

This clonotype was observed at least ten times. This chain joins TRBV19 and TRBJ1-2, with 10 bases matching TRBD1. The V and J ends lost 5 bases and 4 bases, in that order; junction bases with no gene match: 10. CDR1 is LNHDA and CDR2 is SQIVND in the germline V gene (reference sequence). The CDR3 is made up of 16 amino acids. The CDR3 coding sequence is TGTGCCAGTAGTGGACGGGACAGGGGCTTGGGCTATGGCTACACCTTC. Translation gives CASSGRDRGLGYGYTF.